The 15 T cell receptor beta chains presented below share a single source sample, sequenced in a study of T cell responses to AZD1222 COVID-19 vaccine. The protocol was immunoSEQ multiplex PCR, while the TCRdb copy is restricted to in-frame clones and leaves out a portion. The sample comprises around 130,000 clones, over 90% of which are singletons, and around 5.4% rests with the top ten. The source was peripheral blood, collected on day 0 of AZD1222 vaccination. The receptors derive from an adult in good health.

V gene TRBV6-5 combines with J gene TRBJ1-1; D is undetermined. This CDR3 is built from 11 residues. CDR1 is MNHEY, CDR2 SVGAGI, per germline. Trimming pared 7 bases from V and 6 bases from J, leaving 9 bases between. The CDR3 nucleotides read TGTGCCAGCATCAGGACCGCTGAAGCTTTCTTT. Translation: CASIRTAEAFF.

This sequence joins TRBV18 and TRBJ2-7, with 7 bases lining up with TRBD1. The CDR3 contains 12 residues. Germline loops: CDR1 KGHSH, CDR2 LQKENI. With 2 bases clipped from V and 9 bases from J, the junction kept 4 bases outside the gene matches. The CDR3 reads CASSPDRDWQYF. The DNA for the CDR3 is TGTGCCAGCTCACCAGACAGGGATTGGCAGTACTTC. Full variable domain (missing parts from reference TRBV18 and TRBJ2-7): NAGVMQNPRHLVRRRGQEARLRCSPMKGHSHVYWYRQLPEEGLKFMVYLQKENIIDESGMPKERFSAEFPKEGPSILRIQQVVRGDSAAYFCASSPDRDWQYFGPGTRLTVT.

The chain carries TRBV9 and TRBJ1-2, with unresolved D. The length of the CDR3 is 13 residues. Germline V lookup: CDR1 SGDLS, CDR2 YYNGEE. The germline V and J ends were trimmed by 4 bases and 4 bases, with 11 bases remaining between them. The CDR3 loop reads CASSIQISYGYTF. The CDR3 DNA reads TGTGCCAGCAGCATACAGATCAGCTATGGCTACACCTTC. Together with reference TRBV9 and TRBJ1-2, the CDR3 gives the full variable domain: DSGVTQTPKHLITATGQRVTLRCSPRSGDLSVYWYQQSLDQGLQFLIQYYNGEERAKGNILERFSAQQFPDLHSELNLSSLELGDSALYFCASSIQISYGYTFGSGTRLTVV.

This chain uses TRBV20-1 with TRBJ2-3, with 11 bases that match TRBD2. V lost 6 bases to trimming and J lost 2 bases; unmatched junction nucleotides: 7. The CDR3 has 15 amino acids. From germline, CDR1 is DFQATT and CDR2 SNEGSKA (reference sequence). DNA for the CDR3: TGCAGTGCAAGTAGCGGGGGGGCTTTCACAGATACGCAGTATTTT. Translated: CSASSGGAFTDTQYF.

V gene TRBV7-2 combines with J gene TRBJ2-7; TRBD2 aligns across 9 bases. V was clipped by 1 base and J by 3 bases; unmatched bases: 7. There are 16 residues in the CDR3. Germline CDR1 reads SGHTA; CDR2 reads FQGNSA. The CDR3 sequence is CASSLDLTSGRYEQYF. CDR3 nucleotides: TGTGCCAGCAGCTTAGATTTGACTAGCGGACGCTACGAGCAGTACTTC.

This clone appeared once. V usage is TRBV7-9 and J usage is TRBJ2-7, with 8 bases aligning to TRBD2. Per germline, CDR1 SEHNR and CDR2 FQNEAQ (reference sequence). The CDR3 contains 14 residues. V was clipped by 5 bases and J by 2 bases; unmatched bases: 5. This CDR3 is CASSRFGGAYEQYF. CDR3 coding DNA: TGTGCCAGCAGCCGCTTCGGGGGGGCCTACGAGCAGTACTTC.

CDR3 sequence: CASSNNLQGHSGNTIYF. The CDR3 DNA reads TGTGCCAGTAGTAACAACCTACAGGGTCACTCTGGAAACACCATATATTTT. V gene TRBV19 combines with J gene TRBJ1-3; a possible D gene is TRBD1 (6 bases). Germline CDR1 and CDR2: LNHDA and SQIVND (reference sequence). V gave up 4 bases and J gave up 0 bases, with 16 bases separating them. This CDR3 comprises 17 residues.

This chain joins TRBV6-5 and TRBJ2-2, with a weak D call TRBD2 (6 bases). Per germline, CDR1 MNHEY and CDR2 SVGAGI. The CDR3 is 16 residues long. V was pared by 1 base and J by 4 bases, with 13 bases between. The CDR3 here is CASSYFLSGVTGELFF. Here the CDR3 DNA reads TGTGCCAGCAGTTACTTCCTTAGCGGAGTCACCGGGGAGCTGTTTTTT.

This clone occurred once. Other nucleotide sequences from this sample produce the same CDR3. This rearrangement joins TRBV4-2 to TRBJ1-2; D not certain. Trimming removed 0 bases at V and 1 base at J, with 9 bases between. This CDR3 region has 15 residues. Germline CDR1 reads LGHNA; CDR2 reads YNFKEQ. The CDR3 here is CASSQEGGINYGYTF. The CDR3 coding sequence is TGTGCCAGCAGCCAAGAAGGAGGCATTAACTATGGCTACACCTTC.

This chain connects TRBV14 to TRBJ1-2, with a possible D match to TRBD1 (5 bases). This CDR3 comprises 14 residues. V lost 11 bases to trimming and J lost 4 bases, with 20 bases between them. Germline lookup yields CDR1 SGHDN and CDR2 FVKESK. The CDR3 loop is CASSPDSLFYGYTF. The CDR3 coding sequence is TGTGCCTCCAGCCCTGACAGTCTCTTCTATGGCTACACCTTC.

This chain joins TRBV4-1 and TRBJ1-5; 7 bases are shared with TRBD1. Germline V lookup: CDR1 MGHRA, CDR2 YSYEKL. The V and J ends lost 4 bases and 6 bases, in that order; junction bases with no gene match: 9. The CDR3 contains 15 residues. CDR3: CASSPRGQGGQPQHF. The CDR3 nucleotides read TGCGCCAGCAGCCCGAGGGGGCAAGGGGGTCAGCCCCAGCATTTT.

CDR3 coding DNA: TGTGCCAGCAGCCCCTCGAGGCAGGGGGGGACTGAAGCTTTCTTT. As protein: CASSPSRQGGTEAFF. The chain joins TRBV7-2 to TRBJ1-1, with 7 bases lining up with TRBD1. The CDR3 has 15 residues. V gave up 5 bases and J gave up 5 bases; unmatched junction bases: 11. Germline V lookup: CDR1 SGHTA, CDR2 FQGNSA.

This chain links TRBV18 with TRBJ2-5; D call uncertain. V was pared by 5 bases and J by 5 bases, with 12 bases between. The CDR3 has 13 amino acids. The V gene's germline CDR1 is KGHSH and CDR2 LQKENI. The CDR3 loop reads CASSGLGSETQYF. CDR3 DNA: TGTGCCAGCTCAGGGCTTGGGTCGGAGACCCAGTACTTC.

The chain joins TRBV2 to TRBJ2-7; 7 nucleotides match TRBD1. Germline CDR1 SNHLY, CDR2 FYNNEI. The ends lost 3 bases at V and 3 bases at J; junction bases unmatched: 5. The CDR3 totals 14 residues. The CDR3, as DNA: TGTGCCAGCAGTGAGGACAGGCTCTACTACGAGCAGTACTTC. It translates to CASSEDRLYYEQYF.

This clone was counted a single time. The chain links TRBV30 to TRBJ1-2, with D uncertain. CDR3 size: 15 residues. V gave up 3 bases and J gave up 2 bases, with 16 bases separating them. Germline-derived CDR1 and CDR2 are GTSNPN and SVGIG (reference sequence). The CDR3 DNA reads TGTGCCTGGAGGGAGCTGGCACTCTTAAACTATGGCTACACCTTC. Protein product: CAWRELALLNYGYTF.